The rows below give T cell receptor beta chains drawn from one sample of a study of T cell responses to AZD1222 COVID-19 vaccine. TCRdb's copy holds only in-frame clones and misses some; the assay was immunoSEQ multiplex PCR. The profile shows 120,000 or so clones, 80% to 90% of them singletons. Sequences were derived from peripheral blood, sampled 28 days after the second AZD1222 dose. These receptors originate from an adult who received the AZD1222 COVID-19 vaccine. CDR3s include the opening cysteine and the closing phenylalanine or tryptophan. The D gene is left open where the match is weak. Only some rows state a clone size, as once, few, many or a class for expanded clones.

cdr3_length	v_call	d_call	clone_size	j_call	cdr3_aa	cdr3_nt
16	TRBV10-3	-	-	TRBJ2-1	CAISPREGAGDNEQFF	TGTGCCATCAGTCCCCGGGAGGGGGCAGGAGACAATGAGCAGTTCTTC
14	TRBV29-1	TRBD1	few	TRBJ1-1	CSVGRGQGSGEAFF	TGCAGCGTTGGTAGAGGACAGGGCTCAGGAGAAGCTTTCTTT
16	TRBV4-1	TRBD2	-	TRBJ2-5	CASSQDMGLAGETQYF	TGCGCCAGCAGCCAAGATATGGGACTAGCGGGAGAGACCCAGTACTTC
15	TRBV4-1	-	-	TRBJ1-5	CASSHRLGVSQPQHF	TGCGCCAGCAGCCATCGGCTCGGGGTGAGTCAGCCCCAGCATTTT
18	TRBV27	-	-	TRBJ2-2	CASSQFSPDREGTGELFF	TGTGCCAGCAGCCAATTTTCCCCCGACAGGGAGGGCACCGGGGAGCTGTTTTTT
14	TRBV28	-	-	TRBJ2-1	CASRVGNSYNEQFF	TGTGCCAGCCGGGTGGGCAACTCCTACAATGAGCAGTTCTTC
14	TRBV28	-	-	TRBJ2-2	CASSLSGWTGELFF	TGTGCCAGCAGTTTATCCGGTTGGACGGGGGAGCTGTTTTTT
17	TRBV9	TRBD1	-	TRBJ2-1	CASSVDRGLSFFNEQFF	TGTGCCAGCAGCGTGGACAGGGGGCTAAGTTTTTTCAATGAGCAGTTCTTC
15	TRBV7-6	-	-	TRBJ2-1	CASSPTNSLNNEQFF	TGTGCCAGCAGCCCGACTAACTCTCTTAACAATGAGCAGTTCTTC
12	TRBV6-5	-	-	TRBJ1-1	CASSRDTIEAFF	TGTGCCAGCAGTCGGGACACCATAGAAGCTTTCTTT
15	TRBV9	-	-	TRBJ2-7	CASSVEAGSPYEQYF	TGTGCCAGCAGCGTAGAGGCAGGGTCACCCTACGAGCAGTACTTC
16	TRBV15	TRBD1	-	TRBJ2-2	CATSRQGAVSTGELFF	TGTGCCACCAGCAGGCAGGGGGCGGTGAGCACCGGGGAGCTGTTTTTT
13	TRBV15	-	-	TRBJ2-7	CATSSQRWGEQYF	TGTGCCACCAGCAGCCAGAGGTGGGGCGAGCAGTACTTC
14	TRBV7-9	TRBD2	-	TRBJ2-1	CASTSSGRRDEQFF	TGTGCCAGCACTTCGAGCGGGAGAAGGGATGAGCAGTTCTTC
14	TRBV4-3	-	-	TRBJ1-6	CASSLRATNSPLHF	TGCGCCAGCAGCCTTCGCGCCACCAATTCACCCCTCCACTTT
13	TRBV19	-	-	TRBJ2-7	CASSITAVYEQYF	TGTGCCAGTAGTATAACGGCAGTCTACGAGCAGTACTTC
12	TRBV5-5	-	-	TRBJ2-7	CASSRLSYEQYF	TGTGCCAGCAGCCGACTCTCCTACGAGCAGTACTTC
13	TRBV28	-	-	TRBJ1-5	CASRTNRLRPQHF	TGTGCCAGCCGGACGAACCGGCTTAGGCCCCAGCATTTT
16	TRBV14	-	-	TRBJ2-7	CASSQDNRRRPYEQYF	TGTGCCAGCAGCCAAGACAACCGACGACGGCCCTACGAGCAGTACTTC
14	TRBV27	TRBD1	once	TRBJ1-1	CASGAPTGYTEAFF	TGTGCCAGCGGGGCACCGACAGGGTACACTGAAGCTTTCTTT
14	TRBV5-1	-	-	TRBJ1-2	CASSFGQGVSGYTF	TGCGCCAGCAGCTTCGGGCAGGGTGTGAGTGGCTACACCTTC
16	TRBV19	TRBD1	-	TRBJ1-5	CASLRGAGQINQPQHF	TGTGCCAGTCTGAGGGGGGCGGGACAGATCAATCAGCCCCAGCATTTT
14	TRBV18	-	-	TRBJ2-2	CASSPDSNTGELFF	TGTGCCAGCTCACCGGATTCGAACACCGGGGAGCTGTTTTTT
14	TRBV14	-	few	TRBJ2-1	CASSHGLLYNEQFF	TGTGCCAGCAGCCATGGACTACTCTACAATGAGCAGTTCTTC
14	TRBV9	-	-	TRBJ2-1	CASSSSLGFAQQFF	TGTGCCAGCAGCTCCTCCCTAGGGTTCGCGCAGCAGTTCTTC
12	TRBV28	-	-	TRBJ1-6	CASSPENSPLHF	TGTGCCAGCAGTCCGGAGAATTCACCCCTCCACTTT
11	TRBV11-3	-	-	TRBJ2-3	CASSFGDTQYF	TGTGCCAGCAGCTTCGGCGATACGCAGTATTTT
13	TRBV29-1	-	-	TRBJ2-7	CSVLREVGYEQYF	TGCAGCGTCCTCAGGGAGGTGGGCTACGAGCAGTACTTC
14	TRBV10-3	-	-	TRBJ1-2	CAISEPRDIHGYTF	TGTGCCATCAGTGAACCACGGGACATCCATGGCTACACCTTC